This TCR beta chain came from a study of T cells after posttransplantation cyclophosphamide. This clone was picked up many times. Method: immunoSEQ multiplex PCR; TCRdb's copy keeps in-frame clones and lacks some. This sample has 24,000 or so clones and no singletons, with about 1.8% in the ten largest. Cyclophosphamide on days +3 and +4 followed busulfan-fludarabine conditioning and a marrow graft. V trimming: 6 bases; J trimming: 8 bases; junction bases outside the gene matches: 5. Germline V lookup: CDR1 LNHDA, CDR2 SQIVND (reference sequence). The CDR3 length is 14 residues. This sequence originates from a male patient aged 18 to 29 who received an allogeneic stem cell transplant from a related donor, was CMV-positive, and had no GVHD. The graft donor may account for some of the T cells. The chain combines TRBV19 with TRBJ2-1, with 12 positions matching TRBD2. The sample in question was PBMCs, obtained after allogeneic stem cell transplant with posttransplant cyclophosphamide. The CDR3 DNA follows: TGTGCCAGTAGCCTAGCGGGAGGGCCCTATGAGCAGTTCTTC. It encodes CASSLAGGPYEQFF.